This T cell receptor (beta chain) originates from a study of early stage breast cancer tumors. Assay used: immunoSEQ multiplex PCR; TCRdb lists only in-frame clones, some missing. Among some 30,000 clones listed, almost 85% were seen once. This clone has only one observation. CDR1 and CDR2 from the germline V gene are MNHEY and SMNVEV (reference sequence). This CDR3 has 16 amino acids. J gave up 0 bases and V 4 bases, and 6 bases lay outside the gene matches. The source material was blood. The chain combines TRBV27 with TRBJ1-1, with 9 bases aligning to TRBD1. The TCR was taken from a person aged 50 to 59 with breast cancer. In DNA, the CDR3 is TGTGCCAGCAGTTGGACAGGGGCGGGCATGAACACTGAAGCTTTCTTT. The encoded protein is CASSWTGAGMNTEAFF.